The subject of this entry is one TCR beta chain. This entry is derived from a study of T cell changes during pregnancy in multiple sclerosis. From germline, CDR1 is SGHTA and CDR2 FQGNSA. The CDR3 runs 15 residues. Losses at the gene ends were 2 bases for V and 6 bases for J; bases not matched to a gene: 5. This table comes from immunoSEQ multiplex PCR, and its TCRdb copy is limited to in-frame clones, with some not included. The sample consists of about 46,000 clones, approximately 91% of them appearing once. Sample: CD8+ T cells from peripheral blood mononuclear cells, taken after pregnancy. The V gene is TRBV7-2, the J gene TRBJ2-1, with TRBD2 matching over 9 bases. The TCR sequence derives from a female donor with multiple sclerosis, enrolled in a pregnancy study. The CDR3 loop reads CASSLLAGGPNEQFF. DNA for the CDR3: TGTGCCAGCAGCTTATTGGCGGGGGGGCCCAATGAGCAGTTCTTC.